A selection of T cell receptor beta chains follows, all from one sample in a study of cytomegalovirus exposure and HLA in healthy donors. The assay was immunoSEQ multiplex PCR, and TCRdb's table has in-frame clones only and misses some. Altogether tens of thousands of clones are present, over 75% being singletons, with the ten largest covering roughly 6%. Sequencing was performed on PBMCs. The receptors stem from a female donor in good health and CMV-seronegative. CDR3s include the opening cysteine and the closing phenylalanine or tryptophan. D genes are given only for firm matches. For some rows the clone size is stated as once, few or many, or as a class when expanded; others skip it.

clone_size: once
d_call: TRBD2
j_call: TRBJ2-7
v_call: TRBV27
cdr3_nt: TGTGCCAGCAGTTTATCAGCGCGAGCGGGGGGCTACGAGCAGTACTTC
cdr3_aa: CASSLSARAGGYEQYF

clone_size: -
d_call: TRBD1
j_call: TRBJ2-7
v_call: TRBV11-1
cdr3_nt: TGTGCCAGCAGCTTATTCACCGGGACAGGGGCTATCGAGCAGTACTTC
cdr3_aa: CASSLFTGTGAIEQYF

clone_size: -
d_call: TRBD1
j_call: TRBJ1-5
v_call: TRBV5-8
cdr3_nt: TGTGCCAGCAGCTCTGGCCGGGACAGCTCCTTCTTTAGCAATCAGCCCCAGCATTTT
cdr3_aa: CASSSGRDSSFFSNQPQHF

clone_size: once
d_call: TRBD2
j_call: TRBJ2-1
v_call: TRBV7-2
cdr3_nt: TGTGCCAGCAGCTTAGTGGGCGGGGGAACCACGAATGAGCAGTTCTTC
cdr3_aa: CASSLVGGGTTNEQFF

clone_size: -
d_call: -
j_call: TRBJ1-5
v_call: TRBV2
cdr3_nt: TGTGCCAGCGGGCCGGTTAATAGCAATCAGCCCCAGCATTTT
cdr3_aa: CASGPVNSNQPQHF

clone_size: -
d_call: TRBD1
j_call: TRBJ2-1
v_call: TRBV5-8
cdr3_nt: TGTGCCAGCAGCCGGACAGGGGTCTATGAGCAGTTCTTC
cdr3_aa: CASSRTGVYEQFF

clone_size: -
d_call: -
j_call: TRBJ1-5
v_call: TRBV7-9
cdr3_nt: TGTGCCAGCAGCCCGACAGGTCGCAATCAGCCCCAGCATTTT
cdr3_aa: CASSPTGRNQPQHF

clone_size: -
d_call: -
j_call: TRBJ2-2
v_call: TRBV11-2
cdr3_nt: TGTGCCAGCAGCTTAGTAGGGGCAGGGATGACCGGGGAGCTGTTTTTT
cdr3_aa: CASSLVGAGMTGELFF

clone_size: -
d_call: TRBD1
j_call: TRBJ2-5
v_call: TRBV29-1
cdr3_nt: TGCAGCGTGGCAAGAAGGGGGCAGAAAGAGACCCAGTACTTC
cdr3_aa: CSVARRGQKETQYF

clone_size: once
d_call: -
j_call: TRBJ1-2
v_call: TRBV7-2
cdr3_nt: TGTGCCAGCAGCTTAGGCAGGGCCTACCTCTATGGCTACACCTTC
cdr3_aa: CASSLGRAYLYGYTF

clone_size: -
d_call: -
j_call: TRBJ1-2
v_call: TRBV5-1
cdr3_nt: TGCGCCAGCAGCTTGGAAACAGGTTCTAACTATGGCTACACCTTC
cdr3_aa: CASSLETGSNYGYTF

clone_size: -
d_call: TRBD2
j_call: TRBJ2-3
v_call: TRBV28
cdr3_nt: TGTGCCAGCAGTCCGACTAGCGGGGTCTCTTCCACAGATACGCAGTATTTT
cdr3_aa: CASSPTSGVSSTDTQYF

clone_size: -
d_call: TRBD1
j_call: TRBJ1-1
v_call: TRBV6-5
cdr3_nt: TGTGCCACCTGTGACAGGGGGAACACTGAAGCTTTCTTT
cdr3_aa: CATCDRGNTEAFF